These 18 T cell receptor beta chains were all obtained from the same sample, sequenced in a study of molecular identifiers for immune sequencing clone quantification (dated by TCRdb to between 2018 and 2020). Receptors were amplified or captured by PCR. The instrument given in TCRdb is Illumina HiSeq 4000. TCRdb handled the public reads itself, with Q25 trimming in fastp and clone calling in MiXCR, and kept productive beta chains. CDR3 protein sequences are deduplicated, and each keeps its most common genes and DNA. Present in this sample are around 480,000 distinct CDR3 sequences, 20% to 25% of which were seen just once. Of the sample, about 0.78% is held by the ten largest clones. The sample comprised naive CD8+ T cells from blood, with Jurkat cell RNA spiked in. The label giving this sample's cell subset or site can be read as: FACS-sorted CD8+CD4-CCR7+CD45RA+ naive T cells. Receptors were obtained from a human donor in good health. Some libraries in this study had Jurkat cell RNA spiked in.

This clonotype appeared a few times. The chain has TRBV9 and TRBJ1-1, with 7 nucleotides matching TRBD1. The CDR3 covers 14 residues. V was clipped by 4 bases and J by 8 bases; unmatched bases: 11. From germline, CDR1 is SGDLS and CDR2 YYNGEE. In nucleotides, the CDR3 is TGTGCCAGCAGCCCACAGGGGACCGGAGTGGAAGCTTTCTTT. This translates into CASSPQGTGVEAFF.

The rearrangement joins TRBV6-1 to TRBJ2-3; TRBD2 matches 7 bases. The germline gives CDR1 MNHNS, CDR2 SASEGT. The CDR3 consists of 17 residues. V trimming: 4 bases; J trimming: 4 bases; junction bases outside the gene matches: 14. The CDR3 reads CASSGGWEGEISDTQYF. Here the CDR3 DNA reads TGTGCCAGCAGTGGTGGCTGGGAGGGAGAGATTTCAGATACGCAGTATTTT.

J is TRBJ2-1 and V is TRBV27; 8 bases are shared with TRBD2. The CDR3 loop spans 15 amino acids. V dropped 4 bases and J dropped 2; count of bases not matched to a gene: 4. Per germline, CDR1 MNHEY and CDR2 SMNVEV (reference sequence). CDR3 sequence (DNA): TGTGCCAGCAGTTACGCAGCGGGGGCCTACAATGAGCAGTTCTTC. It is translated as CASSYAAGAYNEQFF.

Only a few counts were recorded for this clonotype. The genes are TRBV7-9 and TRBJ2-7; tentatively, D is TRBD1 (6 bases). Germline V gives CDR1 SEHNR, CDR2 FQNEAQ (reference sequence). The CDR3 is made up of 16 amino acids. V was trimmed by 0 bases and J by 3 bases, leaving 15 bases between them. This chain's CDR3 is CASSLALAGDYYEQYF. The CDR3 DNA reads TGTGCCAGCAGCTTAGCGCTCGCAGGGGATTACTACGAGCAGTACTTC.

The V call is TRBV5-6, the J call TRBJ2-5, with D possibly being TRBD2 (5 bases). CDR1 SGHDT and CDR2 YYEEEE come from the germline V gene. Trimming left V 4 bases short and J 2 bases short, with 12 bases between. CDR3 length: 14 residues. The CDR3 region has the DNA TGTGCCAGCAGCCCACCGGGGAATCAAGAGACCCAGTACTTC. As protein: CASSPPGNQETQYF. The full variable domain, its missing parts supplied by reference TRBV5-6 and TRBJ2-5, is DAGVTQSPTHLIKTRGQQVTLRCSPKSGHDTVSWYQQALGQGPQFIFQYYEEEERQRGNFPDRFSGHQFPNYSSELNVNALLLGDSALYLCASSPPGNQETQYFGPGTRLLVL.

The chain is built from TRBV19 and TRBJ2-2, with D tentatively TRBD1 or TRBD2 (6 bases each). Germline CDR1 reads LNHDA; CDR2 reads SQIVND (reference sequence). V was cut by 8 bases and J by 6 bases, with 13 bases left in between. The CDR3 sequence is 13 residues long. The CDR3 DNA reads as TGTGCCAGTGAAAGGGGGGCCCCCGGGGAGCTGTTTTTT. This codes for CASERGAPGELFF.

This clonotype was counted at least ten times. This rearrangement joins TRBV28 to TRBJ1-4; possibly TRBD1 for D (5 bases). Trimming removed 5 bases at V and 3 bases at J, with 16 bases between. This CDR3 comprises 16 residues. The germline V gene encodes CDR1 MDHEN and CDR2 SYDVKM. CDR3 residues: CASSQFLAGANEKLFF. CDR3 DNA sequence: TGTGCCAGCAGTCAGTTTCTGGCGGGGGCTAATGAAAAACTGTTTTTT.

Concerning this clonotype: One end of the junction does not line up with germline, which may come from a read error. This chain joins TRBV5-3 and TRBJ2-2; D might be TRBD2 (5 bases). TRBV5-3 is an ORF for which the function is uncertain. The CDR3 spans 19 residues. The CDR3 DNA reads TGTGCCAGCAGCCCCCCCGGTGGGTTGGCGAAAGCGAACACCGGGGAGCCGTTTTTT. It specifies CASSPPGGLAKANTGEPFF.

This clonotype has a handful of counts. The V gene is TRBV4-1, the J gene TRBJ2-3; D remains ambiguous. CDR1 is MGHRA, CDR2 YSYEKL, per germline. CDR3 length: 15 residues. V lost 1 base and J 6 bases, leaving 14 bases between the germline ends. CDR3 DNA sequence: TGCGCCAGCAGCCAAGTGACCCATGAGAGTGATACGCAGTATTTT. Its protein product is CASSQVTHESDTQYF.

About this clonotype itself: The junction differs from germline at one of its ends, possibly a read error. This chain uses TRBV5-1 with TRBJ2-7; D is uncertain. The CDR3 contains 12 residues. CDR1 is SGHRS and CDR2 is YFSETQ in the germline V gene. CDR3 loop: CACSLMGYEQYF. CDR3 DNA sequence: TGCGCCTGCAGCTTGATGGGATACGAGCAGTACTTC.

This clonotype showed up just a few times. The rearrangement joins TRBV4-1 to TRBJ2-5, with TRBD1 matching 7 bases. Unmatched junction bases numbered 3, after V lost 0 bases and J lost 2 bases. The V gene's germline CDR1 is MGHRA and CDR2 YSYEKL. This CDR3 is built from 15 residues. CDR3 sequence reads: CASSQEGTEQETQYF. The DNA for the CDR3 is TGCGCCAGCAGCCAAGAAGGGACAGAACAAGAGACCCAGTACTTC.

Note on this clonotype: This sequence may be a read error, since a much larger clone differs from it by one base. The chain recombines TRBV4-3 with TRBJ2-7; D remains unclear. This CDR3 is 14 amino acids long. From germline, CDR1 is LGHNA and CDR2 YSLEER. CDR3 DNA sequence: TGCGCCAGCAGCCAAGATACGACCTCCTACGTGCAGTACTTC. It specifies CASSQDTTSYVQYF.

This clonotype was seen at least ten times. The V and J genes are TRBV23-1 and TRBJ2-5; 8 nucleotides match TRBD1. TRBV23-1 is recorded as an ORF, its role being uncertain. This CDR3 is built from 18 residues. The trim removed 3 bases at V and 0 bases at J, leaving 12 bases unmatched. The CDR3 DNA sequence: TGCGCCAGCAGTCATAAAGCTCCGACAGGGGAGTACCAAGAGACCCAGTACTTC. Protein sequence: CASSHKAPTGEYQETQYF.

This sequence joins TRBV7-9 and TRBJ2-2; D unresolved. The CDR3 is 14 residues long. Germline V gene data show CDR1 as SEHNR and CDR2 as FQNEAQ (reference sequence). Trimming stripped 2 bases from V and 3 bases from J, with 7 bases between. The CDR3 here is CASSLYQDTGELFF. The CDR3 DNA sequence: TGTGCCAGCAGCTTATATCAGGACACCGGGGAGCTGTTTTTT.

The chain couples TRBV19 to TRBJ1-1, with 9 bases matching TRBD1. The trim removed 5 bases at V and 6 bases at J, leaving 13 bases unmatched. This CDR3 is built from 16 residues. The germline gives CDR1 LNHDA, CDR2 SQIVND (reference sequence). CDR3 in amino acids: CASSGTGGLFFPEAFF. The CDR3 coding sequence is TGTGCCAGTAGTGGAACAGGGGGCTTGTTTTTCCCTGAAGCTTTCTTT.

About this clonotype: A much larger clone lies one base from this, so it may be a read error. Since the CDR3 does not end with the conserved phenylalanine or tryptophan, this likely comes from a read error. The gene calls are TRBV29-1 and TRBJ2-5, with D uncertain. V shed 0 bases and J shed 4 bases, with 3 bases lying between them. The CDR3 spans 11 residues. Per the germline V gene, CDR1 is SQVTM and CDR2 is ANQGSEA. Here the CDR3 reads CSVEEIETQYL. CDR3 coding DNA: TGCAGCGTTGAAGAAATAGAGACCCAGTACCTC.

Many counts were recorded for this clonotype. This sequence joins TRBV20-1 and TRBJ2-3, with 9 nucleotides matching TRBD2. The germline gives CDR1 DFQATT, CDR2 SNEGSKA (reference sequence). V shed 3 bases and J 11 bases; nucleotides not matched to a gene: 15. The CDR3 contains 15 residues. The DNA for the CDR3 is TGCAGTGCTAGTTACGGGCTAGCGGGACGCTCGGGGCAGTATTTT. Translation gives CSASYGLAGRSGQYF.

This clonotype was seen a few times. V usage is TRBV6-2 or TRBV6-3 and J usage is TRBJ2-1, with a tentative D call TRBD1 (6 bases). The germline V gene encodes CDR1 MNHEY and CDR2 SVGEGT. This CDR3 is built from 15 residues. Trimming cost V 7 bases and J 9 bases, with 22 bases left between them. As DNA, the CDR3 is TGTGCCAGCACAGCCCTCAGCGTCCCCAGGGGTGAGCAGTTCTTC. Encoded protein: CASTALSVPRGEQFF.